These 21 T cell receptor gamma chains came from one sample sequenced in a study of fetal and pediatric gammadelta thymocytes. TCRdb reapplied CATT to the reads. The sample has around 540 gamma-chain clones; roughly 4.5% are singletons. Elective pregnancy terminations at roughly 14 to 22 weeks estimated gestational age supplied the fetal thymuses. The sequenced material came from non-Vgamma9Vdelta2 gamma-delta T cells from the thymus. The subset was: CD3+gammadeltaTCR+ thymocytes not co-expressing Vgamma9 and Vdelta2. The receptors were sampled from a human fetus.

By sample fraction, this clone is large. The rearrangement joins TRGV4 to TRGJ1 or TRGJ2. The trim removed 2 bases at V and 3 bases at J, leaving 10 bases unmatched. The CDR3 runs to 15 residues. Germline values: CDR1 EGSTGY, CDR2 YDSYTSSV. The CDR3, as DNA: TGTGCCACCTGGGATGTTGTGGGAGGTTATTATAAGAAACTCTTT. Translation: CATWDVVGGYYKKLF.

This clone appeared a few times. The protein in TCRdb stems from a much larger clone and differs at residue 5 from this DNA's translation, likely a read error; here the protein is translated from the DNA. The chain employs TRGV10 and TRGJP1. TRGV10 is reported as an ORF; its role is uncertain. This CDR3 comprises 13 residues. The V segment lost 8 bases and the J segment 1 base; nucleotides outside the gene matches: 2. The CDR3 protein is CAAWGTTGWFKIF. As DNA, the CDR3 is TGTGCTGCGTGGGGTACCACTGGTTGGTTCAAGATATTT.

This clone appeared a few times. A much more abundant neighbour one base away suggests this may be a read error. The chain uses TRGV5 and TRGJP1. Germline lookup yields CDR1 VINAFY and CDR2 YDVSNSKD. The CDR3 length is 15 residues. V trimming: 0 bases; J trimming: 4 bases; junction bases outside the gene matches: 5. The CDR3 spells CATWDRPNTGWFKIF. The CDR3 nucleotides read TGTGCCACCTGGGACAGGCCTAACACTGGTTGGTTCAAGATATTT.

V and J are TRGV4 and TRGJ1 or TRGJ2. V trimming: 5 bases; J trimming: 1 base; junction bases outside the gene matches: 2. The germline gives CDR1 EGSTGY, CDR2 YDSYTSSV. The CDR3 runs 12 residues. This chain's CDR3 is CATWVNYYKKLF. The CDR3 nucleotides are TGTGCCACCTGGGTTAATTATTATAAGAAACTCTTT.

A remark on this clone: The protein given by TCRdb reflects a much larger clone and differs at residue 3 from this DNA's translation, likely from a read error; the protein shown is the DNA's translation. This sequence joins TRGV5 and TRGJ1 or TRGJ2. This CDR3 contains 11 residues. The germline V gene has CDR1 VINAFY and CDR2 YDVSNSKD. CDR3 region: CAPWDYYKKLF. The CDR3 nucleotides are TGTGCCCCCTGGGATTATTATAAGAAACTCTTT.

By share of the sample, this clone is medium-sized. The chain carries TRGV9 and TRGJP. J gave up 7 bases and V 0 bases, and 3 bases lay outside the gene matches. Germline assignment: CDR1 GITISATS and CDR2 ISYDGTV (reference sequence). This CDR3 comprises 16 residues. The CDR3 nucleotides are TGTGCCTTGTGGGAGGTGCGGGAGTTGGGCAAAAAAATCAAGGTATTT. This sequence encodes CALWEVRELGKKIKVF.

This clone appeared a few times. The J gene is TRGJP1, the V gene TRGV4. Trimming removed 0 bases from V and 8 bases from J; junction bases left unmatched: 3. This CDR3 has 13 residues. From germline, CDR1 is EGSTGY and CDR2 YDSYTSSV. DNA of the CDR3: TGTGCCACCTGGGATGGGCGCGGTTGGTTCAAGATATTT. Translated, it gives CATWDGRGWFKIF.

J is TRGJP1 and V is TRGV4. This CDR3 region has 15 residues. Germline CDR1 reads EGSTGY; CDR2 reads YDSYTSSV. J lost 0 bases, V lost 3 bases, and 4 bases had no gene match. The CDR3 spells CATWDINTTGWFKIF. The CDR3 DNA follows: TGTGCCACCTGGGATATAAATACCACTGGTTGGTTCAAGATATTT.

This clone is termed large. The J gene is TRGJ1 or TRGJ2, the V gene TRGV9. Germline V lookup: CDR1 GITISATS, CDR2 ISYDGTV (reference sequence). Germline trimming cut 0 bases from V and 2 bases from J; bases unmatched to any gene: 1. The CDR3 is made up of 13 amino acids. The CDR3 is CALWEVHYYKKLF. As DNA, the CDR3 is TGTGCCTTGTGGGAGGTGCATTATTATAAGAAACTCTTT.

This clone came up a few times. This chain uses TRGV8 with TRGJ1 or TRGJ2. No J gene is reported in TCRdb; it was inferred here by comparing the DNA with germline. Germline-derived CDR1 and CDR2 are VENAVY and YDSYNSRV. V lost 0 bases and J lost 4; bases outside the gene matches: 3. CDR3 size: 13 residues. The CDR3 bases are TGTGCCACCTGGGATAGGCAATATTATAAGAAACTCTTT. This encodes CATWDRQYYKKLF.

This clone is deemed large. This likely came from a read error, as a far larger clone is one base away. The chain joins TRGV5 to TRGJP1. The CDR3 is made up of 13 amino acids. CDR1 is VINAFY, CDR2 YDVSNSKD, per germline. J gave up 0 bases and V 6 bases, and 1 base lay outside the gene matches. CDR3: CATWYTTGWFKIF. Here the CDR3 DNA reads TGTGCCACCTGGTATACCACTGGTTGGTTCAAGATATTT.

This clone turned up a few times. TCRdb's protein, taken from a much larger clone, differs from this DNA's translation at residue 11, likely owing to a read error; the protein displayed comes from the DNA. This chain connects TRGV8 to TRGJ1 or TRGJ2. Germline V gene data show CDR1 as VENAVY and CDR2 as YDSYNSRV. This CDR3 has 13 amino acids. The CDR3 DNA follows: TGTGCCACCTGGGATTTGAATTATTATAAGAATCTCTTT. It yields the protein CATWDLNYYKNLF.

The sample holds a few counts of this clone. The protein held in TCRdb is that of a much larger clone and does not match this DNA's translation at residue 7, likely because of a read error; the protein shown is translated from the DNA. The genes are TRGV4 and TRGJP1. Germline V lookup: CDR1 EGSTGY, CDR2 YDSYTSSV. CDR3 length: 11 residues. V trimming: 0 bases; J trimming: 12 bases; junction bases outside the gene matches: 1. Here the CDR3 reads CATWDGRFKIF. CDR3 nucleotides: TGTGCCACCTGGGATGGGCGGTTCAAGATATTT.

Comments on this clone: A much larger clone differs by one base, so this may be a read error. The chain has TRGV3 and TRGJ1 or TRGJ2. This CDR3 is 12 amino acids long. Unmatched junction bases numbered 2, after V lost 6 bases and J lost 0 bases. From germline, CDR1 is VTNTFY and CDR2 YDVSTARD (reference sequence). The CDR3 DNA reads TGTGCCACCTGGCAGAATTATTATAAGAAACTCTTT. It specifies CATWQNYYKKLF.

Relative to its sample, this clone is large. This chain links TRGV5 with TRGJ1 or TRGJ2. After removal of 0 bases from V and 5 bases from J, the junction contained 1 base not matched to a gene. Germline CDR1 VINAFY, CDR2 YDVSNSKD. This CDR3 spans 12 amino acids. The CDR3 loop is CATWDRHYKKLF. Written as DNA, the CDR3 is TGTGCCACCTGGGACAGGCATTATAAGAAACTCTTT.

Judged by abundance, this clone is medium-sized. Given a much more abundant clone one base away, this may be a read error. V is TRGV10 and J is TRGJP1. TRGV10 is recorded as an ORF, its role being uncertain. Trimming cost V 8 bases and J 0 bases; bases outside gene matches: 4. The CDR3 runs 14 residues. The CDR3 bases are TGTGCTGCGTGGGAATATACCACTGGTTGGTTCAAGATATTT. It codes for CAAWEYTTGWFKIF.

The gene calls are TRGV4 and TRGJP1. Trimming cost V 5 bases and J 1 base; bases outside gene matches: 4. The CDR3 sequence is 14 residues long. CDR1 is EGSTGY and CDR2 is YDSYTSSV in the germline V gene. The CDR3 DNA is TGTGCCACCTGGGTTTTTACCACTGGTTGGTTCAAGATATTT. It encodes CATWVFTTGWFKIF.

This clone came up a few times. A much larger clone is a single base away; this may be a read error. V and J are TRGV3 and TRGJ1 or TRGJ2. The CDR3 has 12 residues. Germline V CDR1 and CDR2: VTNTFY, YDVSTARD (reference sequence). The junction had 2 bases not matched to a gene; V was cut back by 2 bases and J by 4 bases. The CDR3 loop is CATWDKYYKKLF. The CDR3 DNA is TGTGCCACCTGGGACAAATATTATAAGAAACTCTTT.

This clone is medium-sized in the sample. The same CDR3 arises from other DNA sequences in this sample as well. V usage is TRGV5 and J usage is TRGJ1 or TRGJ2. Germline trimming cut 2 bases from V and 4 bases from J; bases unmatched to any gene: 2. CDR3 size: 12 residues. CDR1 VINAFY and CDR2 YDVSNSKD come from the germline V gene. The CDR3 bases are TGTGCCACCTGGGACAACTATTATAAGAAACTCTTT. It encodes CATWDNYYKKLF.

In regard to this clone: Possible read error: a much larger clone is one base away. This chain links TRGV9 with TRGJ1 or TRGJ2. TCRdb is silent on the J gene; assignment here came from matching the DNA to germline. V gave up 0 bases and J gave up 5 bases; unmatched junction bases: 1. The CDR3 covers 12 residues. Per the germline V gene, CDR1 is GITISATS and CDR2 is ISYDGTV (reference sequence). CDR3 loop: CALWEVDYKKLF. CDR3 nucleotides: TGTGCCTTGTGGGAGGTGGATTATAAGAAACTCTTT.

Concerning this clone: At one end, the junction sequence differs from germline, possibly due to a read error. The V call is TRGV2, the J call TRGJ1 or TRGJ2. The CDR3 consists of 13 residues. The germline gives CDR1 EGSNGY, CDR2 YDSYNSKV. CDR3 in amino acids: CATWGPNYYKNLF. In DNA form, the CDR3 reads TGTGCCACCTGGGGACCTAATTATTATAAGAACCTCTTT.